This passage covers 18 T cell receptor beta chains from one sample sequenced in a study of blood T cells in healthy people across ages. A J-beta primer mix and a sample-barcoded 5' primer were used in a second PCR of about 6 to 12 cycles. TCRdb reanalysed the 5' RACE reads using MiXCR and keeps one entry per CDR3 protein. The sample lists around 670,000 distinct CDR3 sequences, 25% to 30% occurring once. The material sequenced was blood. Receptors were obtained from a woman older than 75 in good health.

This clonotype turned up a few times. The chain links TRBV12-3 or TRBV12-4 to TRBJ2-1, with D hard to call. This CDR3 has 18 amino acids. Trimming shortened V by 2 bases and J by 4 bases, and 21 bases separated the two germline ends. CDR3 sequence: CASSLYRIGQRIYNEQFF. CDR3 DNA sequence: TGTGCCAGCAGTTTATATCGTATTGGGCAGAGGATTTACAATGAGCAGTTCTTC.

This clonotype was counted many times. The rearrangement joins TRBV20-1 to TRBJ1-2; D is perhaps TRBD1 (5 bases). Germline V lookup: CDR1 DFQATT, CDR2 SNEGSKA (reference sequence). V gave up 1 base and J gave up 8 bases, with 14 bases separating them. The CDR3 loop spans 13 amino acids. The CDR3 bases are TGCAGTGCTAGAGGAGCAGGGCTAGGAGGCTACACCTTC. Translated, it gives CSARGAGLGGYTF.

The gene calls are TRBV6-1 and TRBJ1-6; D not resolved. V dropped 1 base and J dropped 5 bases, with 9 bases sitting between them. CDR1 is MNHNS, CDR2 SASEGT, per germline. This CDR3 has 15 residues. CDR3 in amino acids: CASSEESSHNSPLHF. The CDR3 region has the DNA TGTGCCAGCAGTGAAGAGTCGTCCCATAATTCACCCCTCCACTTT.

This clonotype was picked up many times. The chain combines TRBV9 with TRBJ2-6; TRBD2 is a possible D gene (6 bases). V was cut by 2 bases and J by 2 bases, with 14 bases left in between. CDR3 size: 17 residues. Germline CDR1 and CDR2: SGDLS and YYNGEE. DNA of the CDR3: TGTGCCAGCAGCGTCGGCAGCCGGGGGACTGGGGCCAACGTCCTGACTTTC. Translating it yields CASSVGSRGTGANVLTF.

With regard to this clonotype: A read error may be the cause here, since a much bigger clone is one base away. The chain uses TRBV3-1 and TRBJ2-7; 11 nucleotides agree with TRBD2. The CDR3 runs 16 residues. Germline-derived CDR1 and CDR2 are LGHDT and YNNKEL (reference sequence). Germline trimming cut 0 bases from V and 7 bases from J; bases unmatched to any gene: 8. CDR3 bases: TGTGCCAGCAGCCAAGATGGGACTAGCGGATCTTTGGAGCAGTACTTC. Its protein is CASSQDGTSGSLEQYF.

A remark on this clonotype: Likely a read error: the CDR3 ends without its conserved phenylalanine or tryptophan. This rearrangement joins TRBV25-1 to TRBJ2-7; 7 bases fit TRBD1. There are 13 residues in the CDR3. J lost 2 bases, V lost 5 bases, and 3 bases had no gene match. Germline-derived CDR1 and CDR2 are MGHDK and SYGVNS. The CDR3 DNA reads TGTGCCAGCAGTCCGACAGGGACCTACGAGCAGTACTCC. This encodes CASSPTGTYEQYS.

This clonotype has only a few counts. The DNA for the CDR3 is TGTGCCTGGAACAGGGAGTCTAACTATGGCTACACCTTC. Protein: CAWNRESNYGYTF. This chain uses TRBV30 with TRBJ1-2; possibly TRBD1 for D (6 bases). Trimming took off 4 bases at V and 0 bases at J, with 9 bases between the two ends. CDR1 and CDR2 (germline): GTSNPN, SVGIG (reference sequence). CDR3 length: 13 amino acids.

Ten or more counts support this clonotype. The chain's CDR3 is CASRDSGGPSDTQYF. In DNA, the CDR3 is TGTGCCAGCAGGGATAGCGGGGGCCCCTCAGATACGCAGTATTTT. The J gene is TRBJ2-3, the V gene TRBV6-1; 9 bases match TRBD2. The CDR3 sequence is 15 residues long. With 6 bases clipped from V and 4 bases from J, the junction kept 8 bases outside the gene matches. From germline, CDR1 is MNHNS and CDR2 SASEGT.

V is TRBV30 and J is TRBJ2-5, with 9 bases matching TRBD2. The CDR3 is made up of 15 amino acids. The germline V gene has CDR1 GTSNPN and CDR2 SVGIG (reference sequence). The trim removed 0 bases at V and 11 bases at J, leaving 13 bases unmatched. As DNA, the CDR3 is TGTGCCTGGAGTGTTGGTAGCGGGGGATACAATGAGCAGTACTTC. Translation: CAWSVGSGGYNEQYF.

In its sample, this clonotype was seen many times. The V gene is TRBV7-2, the J gene TRBJ1-2, with 8 nucleotides matching TRBD1. Germline CDR1 is SGHTA and CDR2 is FQGNSA. Unmatched junction bases numbered 10, after V lost 1 base and J lost 6 bases. The CDR3 consists of 16 residues. CDR3: CASSLGPGQGQNGYTF. CDR3 DNA sequence: TGTGCCAGCAGCTTAGGTCCCGGACAGGGACAGAATGGCTACACCTTC.

Ten or more counts support this clonotype. The chain is built from TRBV9 and TRBJ1-1; D call uncertain. The ends were cut back, 0 bases at V and 0 bases at J, with 9 bases in the middle. CDR1 is SGDLS, CDR2 YYNGEE, per germline. The CDR3 has 15 amino acids. CDR3 protein: CASSVEAAMNTEAFF. CDR3 nucleotides: TGTGCCAGCAGCGTAGAGGCGGCGATGAACACTGAAGCTTTCTTT. Full variable domain (outside the CDR3, taken from reference TRBV9 and TRBJ1-1): DSGVTQTPKHLITATGQRVTLRCSPRSGDLSVYWYQQSLDQGLQFLIQYYNGEERAKGNILERFSAQQFPDLHSELNLSSLELGDSALYFCASSVEAAMNTEAFFGQGTRLTVV.

This clonotype was counted ten times or more. V usage is TRBV4-3 and J usage is TRBJ1-1; no firm D call. This CDR3 region has 14 residues. Trimming left V 0 bases short and J 1 base short, with 6 bases between. CDR1 is LGHNA, CDR2 YSLEER, per germline. CDR3 region: CASSQEAKNTEAFF. CDR3 coding DNA: TGCGCCAGCAGCCAAGAAGCCAAGAACACTGAAGCTTTCTTT.

This clonotype was seen more than once but under ten times. This may be a read error, as it is one base from a much larger clone. This chain uses TRBV7-3 with TRBJ2-1; D perhaps matches TRBD1 (6 bases). This CDR3 has 15 amino acids. Germline CDR1 SGHTA, CDR2 FQGTGA. The CDR3 loop reads CAGSLIQGSYNEQFF. The DNA of the CDR3 is TGTGCCGGCAGCTTAATACAGGGATCCTACAATGAGCAGTTCTTC.

Concerning this clonotype itself: A much larger clone differs by one base, so this may be a read error. The chain recombines TRBV2 with TRBJ2-5; the D gene could be TRBD1 or TRBD2 (6 bases each). Gene TRBJ2-1 matches the end of the DNA better, so the J call may be wrong. From germline, CDR1 is SNHLY and CDR2 FYNNEI. The CDR3 sequence is 15 residues long. The CDR3 coding sequence is TGTGCCAGCAGTCCCCAAGGGGGGTTCCAAGAGACCCAGTTCTTC. It encodes CASSPQGGFQETQFF.

This clonotype has at least ten counts. The chain is built from TRBV7-2 and TRBJ2-3, with TRBD2 as a possible D gene (6 bases). V was trimmed by 3 bases and J by 0 bases, leaving 13 bases between them. The germline V gene encodes CDR1 SGHTA and CDR2 FQGNSA. The CDR3 has 16 residues. The CDR3 protein is CASSLRGIWSTDTQYF. CDR3 DNA sequence: TGTGCCAGCAGCTTGCGGGGAATCTGGAGCACAGATACGCAGTATTTT.

In this sample, this clonotype turned up many times. This CDR3 is CASSELGSQRYEQFF. DNA for the CDR3: TGTGCCAGCAGTGAATTAGGGTCTCAACGATATGAGCAGTTCTTC. V is TRBV6-1 and J is TRBJ2-1; no firm D call. V lost 2 bases, J lost 8 bases, and 16 bases lay in between. The CDR3 spans 15 residues. Germline loops: CDR1 MNHNS, CDR2 SASEGT.

Points on this clonotype: A much larger clonotype is one base distant, so this may be a read error. The V gene is TRBV7-2, the J gene TRBJ1-2, with D possibly TRBD1 on 6 matching bases. V lost 5 bases and J 8 bases, leaving 12 bases between the germline ends. Germline values: CDR1 SGHTA, CDR2 FQGNSA. This CDR3 region has 12 residues. CDR3 sequence (DNA): TGTGCCAGCAGCGGGGGGGCGAGAGGCTACACCTTC. It yields the protein CASSGGARGYTF.

The rearrangement joins TRBV12-3 or TRBV12-4 to TRBJ1-6, with D tentatively TRBD1 (6 bases). The CDR3 is 17 residues long. The ends were cut back, 4 bases at V and 7 bases at J, with 20 bases in the middle. CDR3 sequence: CASSSTPGAVINSPLHF. For the CDR3, the DNA is TGTGCCAGCAGTTCCACCCCAGGGGCCGTGATCAATTCACCCCTCCACTTT.